These T cell receptor beta chains were read from a single sample in a study of vaccination and CD4 T cells after COVID-19. TCRdb processed the PCR reads anew with MiXCR; each CDR3 protein has one entry. Of fewer than 4,500 distinct CDR3 sequences detected, under 40% appear once; the ten largest clones hold about 29%. The antigens of these receptors remain unknown. The source material was CD4+ T cells from blood, cultured in vitro. The receptors were sampled from a human donor who had recovered from COVID-19. The CDR3 runs from the conserved cysteine through the conserved F or W. The order of the fields is D gene, clone size, J gene, V gene, CDR3 DNA, CDR3 protein. D genes are given only for firm matches. Size is omitted from some rows. Given values are once, few, many or a class for expanded clones.

D gene: -; clone size: few; J gene: TRBJ1-1; V gene: TRBV27; CDR3 DNA: TGTGCCAGCACTAGCGTCCAACTTGGGGCCAACACTGAAGCTTTCTTT; CDR3 protein: CASTSVQLGANTEAFF
D gene: TRBD1; clone size: -; J gene: TRBJ1-5; V gene: TRBV20-1; CDR3 DNA: TGCAGTGCTCCGGGACAGGGAAGAAATCAGCCCCAGCATTTT; CDR3 protein: CSAPGQGRNQPQHF
D gene: -; clone size: few; J gene: TRBJ1-2; V gene: TRBV27; CDR3 DNA: TGTGCCAGCAGCCTTAAGGGGGGTAGCTATGGCTACACCTTC; CDR3 protein: CASSLKGGSYGYTF
D gene: -; clone size: -; J gene: TRBJ2-3; V gene: TRBV5-4; CDR3 DNA: TGTGCCAGCAGCTTGGGTCGAGGAGGAACAGATACGCAGTATTTT; CDR3 protein: CASSLGRGGTDTQYF
D gene: -; clone size: -; J gene: TRBJ1-2; V gene: TRBV2; CDR3 DNA: TGTGCCAGCAAGGAGGTCCGAGCTTATGGCTACACCTTC; CDR3 protein: CASKEVRAYGYTF
D gene: -; clone size: -; J gene: TRBJ2-5; V gene: TRBV5-4; CDR3 DNA: TGTACCAGCAGCGTGTGGACCCAAGAGACCCAGTACTTC; CDR3 protein: CTSSVWTQETQYF
D gene: -; clone size: few; J gene: TRBJ1-1; V gene: TRBV6-1; CDR3 DNA: TGTGCCAGCAAGACGGGTGGGATTGTTACTGAAGCTTTCTTT; CDR3 protein: CASKTGGIVTEAFF
D gene: -; clone size: -; J gene: TRBJ2-5; V gene: TRBV11-2; CDR3 DNA: TGTGCCAGCAGCTTTCACAAAGAGACCCAGTACTTC; CDR3 protein: CASSFHKETQYF
D gene: -; clone size: -; J gene: TRBJ1-1; V gene: TRBV20-1; CDR3 DNA: TGCAGTGCTAGAGGGGACCCTATCACTGAAGCTTTCTTT; CDR3 protein: CSARGDPITEAFF
D gene: -; clone size: -; J gene: TRBJ2-3; V gene: TRBV11-1; CDR3 DNA: -; CDR3 protein: CASSFLWDTQYF
D gene: -; clone size: few; J gene: TRBJ1-2; V gene: TRBV6-1; CDR3 DNA: TGTGCCAGCAGTGGCAGCTATGGCTACACCTTC; CDR3 protein: CASSGSYGYTF
D gene: -; clone size: -; J gene: TRBJ2-7; V gene: TRBV19; CDR3 DNA: TGTGCCAGTAGTGTGGGGTGGTCCTACGAGCAGTACTTC; CDR3 protein: CASSVGWSYEQYF
D gene: -; clone size: large; J gene: TRBJ2-2; V gene: TRBV11-2; CDR3 DNA: TGTGCCAGCAGCCTTCGGGGGGCCGTCAGGACCGGGGAGCTGTTTTTT; CDR3 protein: CASSLRGAVRTGELFF
D gene: -; clone size: -; J gene: TRBJ2-3; V gene: TRBV12-5; CDR3 DNA: TGTGCTATTACCGGGGGTGGTGGCACAGATACGCAGTATTTT; CDR3 protein: CAITGGGGTDTQYF
D gene: -; clone size: -; J gene: TRBJ2-4; V gene: TRBV19; CDR3 DNA: TGTGCCAGTAGCAACACTCCTTGGACAGGGAGGGACATTCAGTACTTC; CDR3 protein: CASSNTPWTGRDIQYF
D gene: -; clone size: few; J gene: TRBJ2-3; V gene: TRBV6-5; CDR3 DNA: TGTGCCAGCAGTTCATCCACAGATACGCAGTATTTT; CDR3 protein: CASSSSTDTQYF
D gene: TRBD1; clone size: -; J gene: TRBJ1-2; V gene: TRBV14; CDR3 DNA: TGTGCCAGCAGCCACGACAGGGGAAGATATGGCTACACCTTC; CDR3 protein: CASSHDRGRYGYTF
D gene: TRBD2; clone size: -; J gene: TRBJ2-5; V gene: TRBV11-3; CDR3 DNA: TGTGCCAGCAGCACAACTAGCGGGGGGGCGGAAGAGACCCAGTACTTC; CDR3 protein: CASSTTSGGAEETQYF
D gene: -; clone size: few; J gene: TRBJ1-1; V gene: TRBV18; CDR3 DNA: TGTGCCAGCTCACCGTGGGGCACTGAAGCTTTCTTT; CDR3 protein: CASSPWGTEAFF
D gene: TRBD2; clone size: -; J gene: TRBJ2-7; V gene: TRBV29-1; CDR3 DNA: TGCAGCGTTGCTAGCGGCTCCTACGAGCAGTACTTC; CDR3 protein: CSVASGSYEQYF
D gene: -; clone size: -; J gene: TRBJ1-5; V gene: TRBV12-3/TRBV12-4; CDR3 DNA: TGTGCCAGCAGTGGACAGTTTAGCAATCAGCCCCAGCATTTT; CDR3 protein: CASSGQFSNQPQHF
D gene: -; clone size: few; J gene: TRBJ2-7; V gene: TRBV21-1; CDR3 DNA: TGTGCCAGCAGCGGGTCCCCGCAGGTATTGGCCATCGGGGGTTGGGTGGGGGAGCAGTACTTC; CDR3 protein: CASSGSPQVLAIGGWVGEQYF
D gene: TRBD2; clone size: -; J gene: TRBJ2-5; V gene: TRBV7-8; CDR3 DNA: TGTGCCAGCAGCGCGGGACTAGCGTGGGAGACCCAGTACTTC; CDR3 protein: CASSAGLAWETQYF
D gene: -; clone size: -; J gene: TRBJ1-5; V gene: TRBV9; CDR3 DNA: TGTGCCAGCAGTCCAGGGGTGGGGGCGAGCAATCAGCCCCAGCATTTT; CDR3 protein: CASSPGVGASNQPQHF
D gene: -; clone size: -; J gene: TRBJ1-2; V gene: TRBV7-9; CDR3 DNA: TGTGCCAGCAGCTTAGGGTCCTCCGGGGCCGACAGCTACACCTTC; CDR3 protein: CASSLGSSGADSYTF
D gene: -; clone size: few; J gene: TRBJ1-2; V gene: TRBV6-1; CDR3 DNA: TGTGCCAGCAGTGAAATCCATGGGGTTTCTAGGGGCTACACCTTC; CDR3 protein: CASSEIHGVSRGYTF
D gene: -; clone size: -; J gene: TRBJ1-2; V gene: TRBV2; CDR3 DNA: TGTGCCAGGGAACAGGGCCCTAACTATGGCTACACCTTC; CDR3 protein: CAREQGPNYGYTF
D gene: -; clone size: medium-sized; J gene: TRBJ2-7; V gene: TRBV7-2; CDR3 DNA: TGTGCCAGCAGCCTCAGCTCCTACGAGCAGTACTTC; CDR3 protein: CASSLSSYEQYF
D gene: -; clone size: -; J gene: TRBJ2-2; V gene: TRBV5-1; CDR3 DNA: TGCGCCAGCAGCCCGACAGTAGCGAACACCGGGGAGCTGTTTTTT; CDR3 protein: CASSPTVANTGELFF
D gene: -; clone size: -; J gene: TRBJ1-6; V gene: TRBV12-3/TRBV12-4; CDR3 DNA: TGTGCCAGCAGCCCGGTCCTCTATAATTCACCCCTCCACTTT; CDR3 protein: CASSPVLYNSPLHF
D gene: TRBD1; clone size: -; J gene: TRBJ2-5; V gene: TRBV30; CDR3 DNA: TGTGCCTGGAGTGTAAGGGCAGGGGGAGAGACCCAGTACTTC; CDR3 protein: CAWSVRAGGETQYF
D gene: -; clone size: medium-sized; J gene: TRBJ2-5; V gene: TRBV7-9; CDR3 DNA: TGTGCCAGCAGCTTAGCGTCCGGGCAAGAGACCCAGTACTTC; CDR3 protein: CASSLASGQETQYF
D gene: TRBD2; clone size: -; J gene: TRBJ2-1; V gene: TRBV6-1; CDR3 DNA: TGTGCCAGCAGTAAACTAGCGGGGCACAGCTCCTACAATGAGCAGTTCTTC; CDR3 protein: CASSKLAGHSSYNEQFF
D gene: -; clone size: -; J gene: TRBJ2-2; V gene: TRBV11-2; CDR3 DNA: TGTGCCAGCAGCAGAAGAGAGCGGTCTCTTAACACCGGGGAGCTGTTTTTT; CDR3 protein: CASSRRERSLNTGELFF
D gene: -; clone size: -; J gene: TRBJ2-7; V gene: TRBV2; CDR3 DNA: TGTGCCAGCAGCGGTCTCGGGGGGCTAGAGCAGTACTTC; CDR3 protein: CASSGLGGLEQYF
D gene: -; clone size: -; J gene: TRBJ1-2; V gene: TRBV4-1; CDR3 DNA: TGCGCCAGCAGCCAAGATCGAGAGCAGCCCTATGGCTACACCTTC; CDR3 protein: CASSQDREQPYGYTF
D gene: -; clone size: once; J gene: TRBJ2-2; V gene: TRBV29-1; CDR3 DNA: TGCAGCGTTGGTCAGGGAGTCGGCACCGGGGAGCTGTTTTTT; CDR3 protein: CSVGQGVGTGELFF
D gene: -; clone size: -; J gene: TRBJ2-7; V gene: TRBV3-1; CDR3 DNA: TGTGCCAGCAGCGGTGGGGGCGGGTCCTACGAGCAGTACTTC; CDR3 protein: CASSGGGGSYEQYF
D gene: TRBD1; clone size: few; J gene: TRBJ1-6; V gene: TRBV9; CDR3 DNA: TGTGCCAGCAGCATTACAGGGGATATGGATTCACCCCTCCACTTT; CDR3 protein: CASSITGDMDSPLHF
D gene: TRBD1; clone size: -; J gene: TRBJ1-6; V gene: TRBV12-3/TRBV12-4; CDR3 DNA: TGTGCCAGCAGTCGGACAGGCCCTAATTCACCCCTCCACTTT; CDR3 protein: CASSRTGPNSPLHF
D gene: -; clone size: medium-sized; J gene: TRBJ1-6; V gene: TRBV12-3/TRBV12-4; CDR3 DNA: TGTGCCAGCAGTTTGACGAGGGATAATTCACCCCTCCACTTT; CDR3 protein: CASSLTRDNSPLHF
D gene: -; clone size: medium-sized; J gene: TRBJ2-3; V gene: TRBV2; CDR3 DNA: TGTGCCAGCTCCCCCTGGGGGTCCCACACAGATACGCAGTATTTT; CDR3 protein: CASSPWGSHTDTQYF
D gene: -; clone size: -; J gene: TRBJ2-5; V gene: TRBV6-1; CDR3 DNA: TGTGCCAGCAGTGGGACAGAGTACCAAGAGACCCAGTACTTC; CDR3 protein: CASSGTEYQETQYF
D gene: TRBD2; clone size: few; J gene: TRBJ2-3; V gene: TRBV20-1; CDR3 DNA: TGCAGTGCCCTGGGTAGCGGGGGGGTCACAGATACGCAGTATTTT; CDR3 protein: CSALGSGGVTDTQYF